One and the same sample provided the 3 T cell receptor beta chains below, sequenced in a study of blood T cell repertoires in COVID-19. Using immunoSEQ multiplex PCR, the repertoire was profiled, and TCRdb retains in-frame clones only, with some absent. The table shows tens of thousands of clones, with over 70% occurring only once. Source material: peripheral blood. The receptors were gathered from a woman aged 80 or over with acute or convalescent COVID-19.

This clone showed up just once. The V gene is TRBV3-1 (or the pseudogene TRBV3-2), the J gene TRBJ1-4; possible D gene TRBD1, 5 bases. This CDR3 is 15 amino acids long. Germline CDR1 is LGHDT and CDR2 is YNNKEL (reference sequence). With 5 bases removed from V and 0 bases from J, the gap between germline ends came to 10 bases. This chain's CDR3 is CASSSRGATNEKLFF. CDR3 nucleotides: TGTGCCAGCAGCTCCCGGGGGGCAACTAATGAAAAACTGTTTTTT.

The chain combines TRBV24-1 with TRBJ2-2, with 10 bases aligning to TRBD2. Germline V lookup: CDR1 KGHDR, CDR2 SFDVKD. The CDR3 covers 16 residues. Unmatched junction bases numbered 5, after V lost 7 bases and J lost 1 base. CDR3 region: CATRRSGRGNTGELFF. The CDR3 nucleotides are TGTGCCACCAGGAGGAGCGGGAGGGGGAACACCGGGGAGCTGTTTTTT.

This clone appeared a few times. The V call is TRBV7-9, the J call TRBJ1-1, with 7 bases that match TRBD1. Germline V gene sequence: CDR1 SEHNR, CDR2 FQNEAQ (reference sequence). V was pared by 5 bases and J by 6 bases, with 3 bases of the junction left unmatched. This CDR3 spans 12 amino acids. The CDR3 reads CASSRDRAEAFF. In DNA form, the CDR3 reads TGTGCCAGCAGCCGTGACAGGGCTGAAGCTTTCTTT.